The 24 T cell receptor beta chains reported below all come from one sample, sequenced in a study of T and B cells in COVID-19 patients. Blood genomic DNA input for TRB amplification was roughly 220-500 ng. Multiplex PCR with BIOMED2 TRB-A/B primer pools amplified TRB rearrangements. MiXCR, applied by TCRdb to the multiplex PCR reads, yields one record per CDR3 protein. The table lists approximately 15,000 distinct CDR3 sequences, 25% to 30% of them singletons. Sequenced input: blood. The receptors derive from a human donor who had recovered from COVID-19.

This clonotype was counted between two and nine times. The J gene is TRBJ2-7, the V gene TRBV5-4; D is perhaps TRBD2 (6 bases). Germline CDR1 SGHNT, CDR2 YYREEE (reference sequence). The CDR3 is 14 amino acids. V was trimmed by 4 bases and J by 0 bases, leaving 11 bases between them. CDR3 coding DNA: TGTGCCAGCAGCCCTGAACTAGCCTCCTACGAGCAGTACTTC. It codes for CASSPELASYEQYF.

By proportion, this clonotype is medium-sized. This chain uses TRBV11-3 with TRBJ2-5, with D hard to call. CDR3 length: 15 amino acids. The V end was cut by 5 bases, the J end by 2 bases, with 15 bases between. The germline gives CDR1 SGHNT, CDR2 YENEEA. CDR3 residues: CASSHSDVNQETQYF. CDR3 in DNA: TGTGCCAGCAGCCACTCGGATGTCAATCAAGAGACCCAGTACTTC.

The genes are TRBV6-1 and TRBJ1-1; tentatively, D is TRBD1 (6 bases). Germline V CDR1 and CDR2: MNHNS, SASEGT. CDR3 size: 13 residues. Between the trimmed V and J ends, which lost 8 bases and 10 bases, there was a span of 20 bases. The CDR3 nucleotides are TGTGCCAGCCCTGGGACACCACATCAAGCAGCTTTCTTT. Its translation is CASPGTPHQAAFF.

A few counts support this clonotype. The J gene is TRBJ2-2, the V gene TRBV6-1; D assignment may be TRBD1 or TRBD2 (5 bases each). This CDR3 region has 14 residues. V lost 5 bases and J lost 4, with 11 bases in between. Looked up from germline, CDR1 is MNHNS and CDR2 is SASEGT. The CDR3 spells CASSRPGPTGELFF. CDR3 nucleotide sequence: TGTGCCAGCAGTAGACCGGGGCCCACCGGGGAGCTGTTTTTT.

J is TRBJ2-1 and V is TRBV6-5, with D perhaps given as TRBD1 or TRBD2 (6 bases each). V lost 6 bases to trimming and J lost 8 bases, with 11 bases between them. The CDR3 totals 12 residues. CDR1 and CDR2 from the germline V gene are MNHEY and SVGAGI. CDR3 nucleotides: TGTGCCAGCAGCCCTAGGGGGGATGAGCAGTTCTTC. Translation gives CASSPRGDEQFF.

By share, this clonotype ranks as medium-sized. This rearrangement joins TRBV11-3 to TRBJ2-2; 7 nucleotides align to TRBD1. The germline V gene has CDR1 SGHNT and CDR2 YENEEA. This CDR3 has 13 amino acids. With 6 bases clipped from V and 6 bases from J, the junction kept 4 bases outside the gene matches. The CDR3 nucleotides are TGTGCCAGCAGGCCAACAGGGGCCGGGGAGCTGTTTTTT. It specifies CASRPTGAGELFF.

The chain uses TRBV5-1 and TRBJ1-4; D gene uncertain. The CDR3 sequence is 13 residues long. Germline assignment: CDR1 SGHRS and CDR2 YFSETQ. Trimming pared 4 bases from V and 7 bases from J, leaving 11 bases between. DNA of the CDR3: TGCGCCAGCAGCCGGCAGGTCCGTGAAAAACTGTTTTTT. Translation: CASSRQVREKLFF.

The chain links TRBV6-2 or TRBV6-3 to TRBJ2-1; TRBD1 agrees at 9 bases. CDR1 is MNHEY, CDR2 SVGEGT, per germline. The V segment lost 4 bases and the J segment 6 bases; nucleotides outside the gene matches: 4. CDR3 length equals 14 residues. The chain's CDR3 is CASSSATGGNEQFF. Here the CDR3 DNA reads TGTGCCAGCAGTTCTGCGACAGGGGGCAATGAGCAGTTCTTC.

To note about this clonotype: This could be a read error, since a much larger clone is one nucleotide away. The gene calls are TRBV5-6 and TRBJ2-3; unclear D gene. This CDR3 comprises 13 residues. Trimming left V 0 bases short and J 0 bases short, with 2 bases between. CDR1 is SGHDT, CDR2 YYEEEE, per germline. The CDR3 sequence is CASSLVSTDTQYF. The CDR3 nucleotides are TGTGCCAGCAGCTTGGTCAGCACAGATACGCAGTATTTT.

This clonotype is termed medium-sized. The rearrangement uses TRBV6-5 and TRBJ2-1; the match to TRBD2 covers 11 bases. The trim removed 2 bases at V and 4 bases at J, leaving 4 bases unmatched. The CDR3 length is 16 residues. Germline V gene lookup returns CDR1 MNHEY and CDR2 SVGAGI. The CDR3 loop reads CASSYRLAGGYNEQFF. The CDR3 nucleotides read TGTGCCAGCAGTTACAGGCTAGCGGGAGGATACAATGAGCAGTTCTTC.

The rearrangement uses TRBV19 and TRBJ1-1, with 10 bases matching TRBD1. Per the germline V gene, CDR1 is LNHDA and CDR2 is SQIVND (reference sequence). V shed 8 bases, J shed 2 bases, and the junction held 8 bases outside the gene matches. The CDR3 loop spans 15 amino acids. The CDR3 region is CASAPRTGGNTEAFF. DNA for the CDR3: TGTGCCAGTGCCCCCCGGACAGGGGGAAACACTGAAGCTTTCTTT.

The CDR3 is CASSSQMGQFPRSGANVLTF. CDR3 sequence (DNA): TGTGCCAGCAGCAGCCAGATGGGACAGTTCCCCCGCTCTGGGGCCAACGTCCTGACTTTC. V and J are TRBV6-5 and TRBJ2-6; 7 bases fit TRBD1. The CDR3 length is 20 residues. Trimming took 6 bases from V and 0 from J; bases not matched to a gene: 17. Germline-derived CDR1 and CDR2 are MNHEY and SVGAGI.

The chain is built from TRBV7-2 and TRBJ2-7; 14 nucleotides line up with TRBD2. V was pared by 5 bases and J by 4 bases, with 4 bases of the junction left unmatched. Germline V gene sequence: CDR1 SGHTA, CDR2 FQGNSA. CDR3 size: 15 residues. The CDR3 here is CASSMGTSGGYEQYF. The CDR3 DNA is TGTGCCAGCAGCATGGGGACTAGCGGGGGTTACGAGCAGTACTTC.

This clonotype is deemed medium-sized (0.01 to 0.1%). The chain uses TRBV6-5 and TRBJ2-7, with 11 nucleotides matching TRBD1. The J segment lost 6 bases and the V segment lost 10 bases, leaving 8 bases of the junction unmatched. The CDR3 consists of 13 residues. Germline V lookup: CDR1 MNHEY, CDR2 SVGAGI. Here the CDR3 DNA reads TGTGCCACCACAGGGACAGGGGGGGTCGAGCAGTACTTC. This gives the protein CATTGTGGVEQYF.

The V and J genes are TRBV11-3 and TRBJ1-1, with D unresolved. The germline V and J ends were trimmed by 6 bases and 5 bases, with 13 bases remaining between them. The CDR3 spans 13 residues. CDR1 is SGHNT and CDR2 is YENEEA in the germline V gene. CDR3 coding DNA: TGTGCCAGCAGGGGGATCGGGCGGACTGAAGCTTTCTTT. This gives the protein CASRGIGRTEAFF.

The sample holds many counts of this clonotype. This chain links TRBV5-4 with TRBJ2-1, with TRBD2 as a possible D gene (6 bases). Germline CDR1 is SGHNT and CDR2 is YYREEE (reference sequence). There are 16 residues in the CDR3. V was cut by 4 bases and J by 2 bases, with 16 bases left in between. CDR3 sequence (DNA): TGTGCCAGCAGCCCCGCGGGGAGCTTTACCTACAATGAGCAGTTCTTC. Amino acids: CASSPAGSFTYNEQFF.

This clonotype was seen more than once but under ten times. The V and J genes are TRBV7-2 and TRBJ2-1, with D perhaps matching TRBD2 (6 bases). This CDR3 has 15 amino acids. Trimming stripped 3 bases from V and 2 bases from J, with 11 bases between. Germline V CDR1 and CDR2: SGHTA, FQGNSA. CDR3: CASSLDYQPYNEQFF. As DNA, the CDR3 is TGTGCCAGCAGCTTGGACTACCAACCCTACAATGAGCAGTTCTTC.

Only a few counts were recorded for this clonotype. The chain uses TRBV5-1 and TRBJ2-1, with unresolved D. CDR1 is SGHRS, CDR2 YFSETQ, per germline. V was shortened by 4 bases and J by 5 bases, with 13 bases between the two germline ends. The CDR3 is 14 amino acids. The CDR3 loop reads CASSPTSHNNEQFF. The DNA of the CDR3 is TGCGCCAGCAGCCCGACCTCTCACAACAATGAGCAGTTCTTC.

This clonotype was observed a few times. The CDR3 bases are TGTGCCAGCGGCAGGGCTGGGGGCTACACCTTC. This gives the protein CASGRAGGYTF. This chain joins TRBV6-5 and TRBJ1-2, with D tentatively TRBD1 (5 bases). Trimming pared 8 bases from V and 8 bases from J, leaving 12 bases between. This CDR3 comprises 11 residues. Germline CDR1 is MNHEY and CDR2 is SVGAGI.

Remarks on this clonotype: A read error is possible here, since a much larger clone lies one base away. V usage is TRBV19 and J usage is TRBJ2-5, with 14 bases aligning to TRBD2. V lost 8 bases, J lost 4 bases, and 3 bases stayed unmatched. Looked up from germline, CDR1 is LNHDA and CDR2 is SQIVND (reference sequence). The CDR3 consists of 14 residues. The CDR3 region is CASWGLAGVETQYF. In DNA form, the CDR3 reads TGTGCCAGTTGGGGACTAGCGGGAGTAGAGACCCAGTACTTC.

This chain joins TRBV27 and TRBJ1-1, with 7 bases lining up with TRBD1. Per the germline V gene, CDR1 is MNHEY and CDR2 is SMNVEV (reference sequence). The V segment lost 1 base and the J segment 1 base; nucleotides outside the gene matches: 3. The CDR3 has 15 amino acids. The CDR3 is CASSLFAGGNTEAFF. The CDR3 DNA reads as TGTGCCAGCAGTTTATTCGCAGGGGGGAACACTGAAGCTTTCTTT.

This clonotype counts as medium-sized (0.01 to 0.1%). V and J are TRBV19 and TRBJ2-3; 14 bases fit TRBD2. J was trimmed by 4 bases and V by 5 bases; bases with no gene match: 5. Germline-derived CDR1 and CDR2 are LNHDA and SQIVND (reference sequence). This CDR3 has 16 amino acids. This CDR3 reads CASSPPGLAGADTQYF. The CDR3 region has the DNA TGTGCCAGTAGTCCACCGGGACTAGCGGGAGCAGATACGCAGTATTTT.

This clonotype was counted ten times or more. The chain links TRBV30 to TRBJ2-5, with D possibly being TRBD1 (5 bases). Trimming removed 0 bases at V and 4 bases at J, with 12 bases between. This CDR3 has 14 amino acids. Germline V gene sequence: CDR1 GTSNPN, CDR2 SVGIG (reference sequence). The DNA of the CDR3 is TGTGCCTGGAGTGTACGGCAGGGAAGAGAGACCCAGTACTTC. Encoded protein: CAWSVRQGRETQYF.

This clonotype was recorded many times. The J gene is TRBJ1-1, the V gene TRBV27; a possible D gene is TRBD1 (6 bases). CDR1 and CDR2 (germline): MNHEY, SMNVEV (reference sequence). This CDR3 has 16 amino acids. V gave up 0 bases and J gave up 2 bases, with 13 bases separating them. Here the CDR3 reads CASSLSPDSANTEAFF. The CDR3 DNA follows: TGTGCCAGCAGTTTATCCCCGGACAGCGCTAACACTGAAGCTTTCTTT.